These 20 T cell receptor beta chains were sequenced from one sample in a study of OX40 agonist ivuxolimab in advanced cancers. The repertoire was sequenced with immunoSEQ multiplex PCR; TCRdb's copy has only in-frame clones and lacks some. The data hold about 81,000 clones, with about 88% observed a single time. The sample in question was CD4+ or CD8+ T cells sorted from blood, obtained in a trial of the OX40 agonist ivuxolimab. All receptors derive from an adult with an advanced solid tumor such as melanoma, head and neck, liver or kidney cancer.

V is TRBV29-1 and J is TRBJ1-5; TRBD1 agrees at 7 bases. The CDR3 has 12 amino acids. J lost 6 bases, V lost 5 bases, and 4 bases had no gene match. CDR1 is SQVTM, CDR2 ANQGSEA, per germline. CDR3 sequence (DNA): TGCAGCGTTTACAGGGGTTCTCAGCCCCAGCATTTT. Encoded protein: CSVYRGSQPQHF.

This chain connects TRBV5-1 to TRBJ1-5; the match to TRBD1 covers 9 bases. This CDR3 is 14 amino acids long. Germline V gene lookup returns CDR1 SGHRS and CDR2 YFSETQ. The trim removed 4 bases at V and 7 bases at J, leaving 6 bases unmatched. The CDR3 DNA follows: TGCGCCAGCAGCGCTGGGACAGGGAACCAGCCCCAGCATTTT. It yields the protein CASSAGTGNQPQHF.

CDR3 sequence: CASSQWGQPEQFF. CDR3 nucleotide sequence: TGCGCCAGCAGCCAATGGGGACAGCCGGAGCAGTTCTTC. The chain recombines TRBV4-1 with TRBJ2-1; 7 positions match TRBD1. The CDR3 extends over 13 amino acids. The germline V gene has CDR1 MGHRA and CDR2 YSYEKL. V lost 2 bases, J lost 10 bases, and 5 bases stayed unmatched.

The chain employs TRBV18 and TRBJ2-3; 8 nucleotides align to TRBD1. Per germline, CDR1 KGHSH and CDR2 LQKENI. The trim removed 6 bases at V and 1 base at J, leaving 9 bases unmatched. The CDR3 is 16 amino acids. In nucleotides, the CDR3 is TGTGCCAGCTCGCCTCGAGGACAGGGAGGCACAGATACGCAGTATTTT. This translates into CASSPRGQGGTDTQYF.

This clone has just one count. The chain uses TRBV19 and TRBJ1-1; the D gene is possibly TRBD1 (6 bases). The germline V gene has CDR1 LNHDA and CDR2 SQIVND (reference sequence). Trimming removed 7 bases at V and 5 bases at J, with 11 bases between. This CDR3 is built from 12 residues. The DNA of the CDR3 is TGTGCCAGTATGGGGGGGCTTACTGAAGCTTTCTTT. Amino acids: CASMGGLTEAFF.

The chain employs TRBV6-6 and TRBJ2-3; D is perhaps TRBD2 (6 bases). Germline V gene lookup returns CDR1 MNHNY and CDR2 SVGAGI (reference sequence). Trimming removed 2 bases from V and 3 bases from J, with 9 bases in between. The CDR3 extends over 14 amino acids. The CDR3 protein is CASSYTGTTDTQYF. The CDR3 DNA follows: TGTGCCAGCAGTTACACCGGGACTACAGATACGCAGTATTTT.

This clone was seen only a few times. In DNA, the CDR3 is TGTGCCAGCAGTATTACGGGCAAGGTCGGGGAGCTGTTTTTT. Its translation: CASSITGKVGELFF. The chain is built from TRBV6-5 and TRBJ2-2; D not certain. V was shortened by 5 bases and J by 7 bases, with 14 bases between the two germline ends. The CDR3 totals 14 residues. In germline, CDR1 is MNHEY, CDR2 SVGAGI.

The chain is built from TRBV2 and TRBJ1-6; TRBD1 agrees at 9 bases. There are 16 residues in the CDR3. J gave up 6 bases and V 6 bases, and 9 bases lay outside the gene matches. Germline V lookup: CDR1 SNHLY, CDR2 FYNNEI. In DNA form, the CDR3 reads TGTGCCAGCAGGGGGCTACAGGGGGCCGCTAATTCACCCCTCCACTTT. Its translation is CASRGLQGAANSPLHF.

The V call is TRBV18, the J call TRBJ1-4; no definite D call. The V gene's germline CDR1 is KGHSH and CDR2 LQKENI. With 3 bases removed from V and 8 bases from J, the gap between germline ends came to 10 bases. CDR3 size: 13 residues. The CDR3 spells CASSPKPTEKLFF. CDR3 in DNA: TGTGCCAGCTCACCGAAGCCAACCGAAAAACTGTTTTTT.

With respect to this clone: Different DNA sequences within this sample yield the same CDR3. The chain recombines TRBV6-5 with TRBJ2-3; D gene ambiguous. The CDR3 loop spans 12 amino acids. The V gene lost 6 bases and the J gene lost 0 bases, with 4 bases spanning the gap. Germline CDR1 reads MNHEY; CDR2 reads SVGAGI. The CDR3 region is CASSSSTDTQYF. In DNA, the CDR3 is TGTGCCAGCAGCAGCAGCACAGATACGCAGTATTTT.

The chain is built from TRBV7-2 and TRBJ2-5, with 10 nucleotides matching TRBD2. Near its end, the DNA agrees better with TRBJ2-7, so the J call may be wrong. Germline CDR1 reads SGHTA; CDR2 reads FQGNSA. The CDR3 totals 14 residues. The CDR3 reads CASSPSGGYYEQYF. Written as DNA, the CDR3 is TGTGCCAGCAGCCCTAGCGGGGGCTACTACGAGCAGTACTTC.

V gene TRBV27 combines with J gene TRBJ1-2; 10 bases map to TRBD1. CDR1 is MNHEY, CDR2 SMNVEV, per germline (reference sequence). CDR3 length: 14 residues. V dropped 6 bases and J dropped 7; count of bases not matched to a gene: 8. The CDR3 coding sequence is TGTGCCAGCAGACCGGGGACAGGGGAGGGTGGCTACACCTTC. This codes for CASRPGTGEGGYTF.

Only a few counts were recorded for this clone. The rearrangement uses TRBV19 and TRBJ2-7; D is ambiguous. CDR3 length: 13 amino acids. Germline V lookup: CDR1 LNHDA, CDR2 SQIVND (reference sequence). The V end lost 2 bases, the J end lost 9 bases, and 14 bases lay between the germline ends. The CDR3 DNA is TGTGCCAGTAGTATAACGGTGGGGATCGGGCAGTACTTC. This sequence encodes CASSITVGIGQYF.

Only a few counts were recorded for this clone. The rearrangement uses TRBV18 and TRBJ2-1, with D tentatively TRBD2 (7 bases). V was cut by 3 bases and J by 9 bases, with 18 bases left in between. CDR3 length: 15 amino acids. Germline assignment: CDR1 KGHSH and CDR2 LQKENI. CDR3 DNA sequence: TGTGCCAGCTCACCTCCTAGTGGGGGGGCATCTGAGCAGTTCTTC. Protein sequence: CASSPPSGGASEQFF.

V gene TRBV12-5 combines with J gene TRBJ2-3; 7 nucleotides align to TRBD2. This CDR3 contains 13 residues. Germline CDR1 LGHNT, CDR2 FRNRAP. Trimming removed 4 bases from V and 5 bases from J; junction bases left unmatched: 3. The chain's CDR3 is CASGSGRGDTQYF. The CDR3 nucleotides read TGTGCTAGTGGTTCGGGGAGGGGAGATACGCAGTATTTT.

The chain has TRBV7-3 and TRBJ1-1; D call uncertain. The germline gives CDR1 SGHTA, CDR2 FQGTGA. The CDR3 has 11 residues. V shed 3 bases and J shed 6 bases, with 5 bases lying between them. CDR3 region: CASSFGSEAFF. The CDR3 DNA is TGTGCCAGCAGCTTCGGGTCTGAAGCTTTCTTT.

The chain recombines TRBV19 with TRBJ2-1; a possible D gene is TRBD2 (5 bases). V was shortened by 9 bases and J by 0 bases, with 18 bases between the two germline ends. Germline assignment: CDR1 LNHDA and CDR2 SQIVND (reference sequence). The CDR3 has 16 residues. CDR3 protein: CASTSREGSSYNEQFF. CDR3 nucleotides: TGTGCCAGCACCTCCCGAGAGGGCAGCTCCTACAATGAGCAGTTCTTC.

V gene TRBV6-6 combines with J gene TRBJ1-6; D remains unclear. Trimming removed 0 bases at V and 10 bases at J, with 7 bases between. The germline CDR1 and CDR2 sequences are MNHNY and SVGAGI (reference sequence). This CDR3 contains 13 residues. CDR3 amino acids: CASSYSKFSPLHF. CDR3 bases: TGTGCCAGCAGTTACTCGAAGTTCTCACCCCTCCACTTT.

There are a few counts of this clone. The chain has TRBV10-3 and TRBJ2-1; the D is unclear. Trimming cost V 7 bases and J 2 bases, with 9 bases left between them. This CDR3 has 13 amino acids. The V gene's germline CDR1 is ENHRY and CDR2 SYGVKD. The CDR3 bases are TGTGCCATCAAGGGTATCGCCTACAATGAGCAGTTCTTC. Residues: CAIKGIAYNEQFF.

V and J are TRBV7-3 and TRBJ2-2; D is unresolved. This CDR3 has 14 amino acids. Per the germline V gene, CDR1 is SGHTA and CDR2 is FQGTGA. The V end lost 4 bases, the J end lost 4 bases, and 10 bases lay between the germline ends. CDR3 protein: CASSYQSSTGELFF. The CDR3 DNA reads TGTGCCAGCAGCTACCAAAGCAGCACCGGGGAGCTGTTTTTT.